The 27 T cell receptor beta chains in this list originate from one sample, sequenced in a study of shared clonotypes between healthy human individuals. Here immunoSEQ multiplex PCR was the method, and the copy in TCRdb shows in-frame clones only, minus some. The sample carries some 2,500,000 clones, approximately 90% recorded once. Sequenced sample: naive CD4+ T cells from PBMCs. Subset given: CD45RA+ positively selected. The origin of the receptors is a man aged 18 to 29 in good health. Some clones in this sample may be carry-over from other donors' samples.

CDR3 in DNA: TGTGCCAGCAGCTTCGTCGGCGATCAGCCCCAGCATTTT. Amino acids: CASSFVGDQPQHF. The V gene is TRBV7-8, the J gene TRBJ1-5; D uncertain. This CDR3 spans 13 amino acids. Per the germline V gene, CDR1 is SGHVS and CDR2 is FQNEAQ. Trimming took 3 bases from V and 5 from J, leaving 8 bases between them.

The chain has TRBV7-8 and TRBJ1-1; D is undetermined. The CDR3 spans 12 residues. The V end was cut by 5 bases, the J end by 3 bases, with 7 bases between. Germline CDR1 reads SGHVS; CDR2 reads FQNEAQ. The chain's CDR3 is CASSERDTEAFF. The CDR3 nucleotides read TGTGCCAGCAGCGAGCGGGACACTGAAGCTTTCTTT.

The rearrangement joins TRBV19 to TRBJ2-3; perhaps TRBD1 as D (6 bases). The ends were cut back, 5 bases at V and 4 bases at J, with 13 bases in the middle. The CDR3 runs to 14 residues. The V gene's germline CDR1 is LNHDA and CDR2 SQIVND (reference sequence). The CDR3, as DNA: TGTGCCAGTAGTCCACGACAGGCATCAGATACGCAGTATTTT. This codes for CASSPRQASDTQYF.

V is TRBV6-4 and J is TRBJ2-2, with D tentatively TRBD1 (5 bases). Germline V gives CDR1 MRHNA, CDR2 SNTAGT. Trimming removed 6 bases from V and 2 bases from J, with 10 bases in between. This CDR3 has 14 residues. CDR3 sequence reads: CASSRQLNTGELFF. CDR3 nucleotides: TGTGCCAGCAGCAGACAGTTAAACACCGGGGAGCTGTTTTTT.

The CDR3 DNA is TGCGCCAGCAGCTTGGACTACAACAGGGGGCCGGGCTATGGCTACACCTTC. Its translation is CASSLDYNRGPGYGYTF. The J gene is TRBJ1-2, the V gene TRBV5-1, with 9 bases fitting TRBD1. With V trimmed by 0 bases and J by 4 bases, 10 bases remained unmatched. Germline lookup yields CDR1 SGHRS and CDR2 YFSETQ. This CDR3 spans 17 amino acids.

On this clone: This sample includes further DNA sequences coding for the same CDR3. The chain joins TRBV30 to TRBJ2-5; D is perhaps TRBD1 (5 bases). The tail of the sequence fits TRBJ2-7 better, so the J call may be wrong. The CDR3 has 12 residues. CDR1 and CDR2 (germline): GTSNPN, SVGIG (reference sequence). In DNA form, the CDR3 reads TGTGCCTGGAGCCGGCAGGGCTACGAGCAGTACTTC. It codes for CAWSRQGYEQYF.

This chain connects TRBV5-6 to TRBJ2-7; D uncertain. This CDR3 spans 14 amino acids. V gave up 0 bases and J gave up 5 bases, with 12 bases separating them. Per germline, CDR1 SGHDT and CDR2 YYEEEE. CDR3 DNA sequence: TGTGCCAGCAGCTTGGCGGGTTCCCCCCACGAGCAGTACTTC. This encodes CASSLAGSPHEQYF. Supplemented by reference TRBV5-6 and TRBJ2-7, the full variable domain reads DAGVTQSPTHLIKTRGQQVTLRCSPKSGHDTVSWYQQALGQGPQFIFQYYEEEERQRGNFPDRFSGHQFPNYSSELNVNALLLGDSALYLCASSLAGSPHEQYFGPGTRLTVT.

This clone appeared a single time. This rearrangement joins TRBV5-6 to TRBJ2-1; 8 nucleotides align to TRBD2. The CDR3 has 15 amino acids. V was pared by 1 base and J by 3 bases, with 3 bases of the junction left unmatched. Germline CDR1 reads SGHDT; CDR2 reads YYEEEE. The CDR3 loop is CASSLYGRGYNEQFF. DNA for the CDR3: TGTGCCAGCAGCTTGTACGGGAGGGGCTACAATGAGCAGTTCTTC.

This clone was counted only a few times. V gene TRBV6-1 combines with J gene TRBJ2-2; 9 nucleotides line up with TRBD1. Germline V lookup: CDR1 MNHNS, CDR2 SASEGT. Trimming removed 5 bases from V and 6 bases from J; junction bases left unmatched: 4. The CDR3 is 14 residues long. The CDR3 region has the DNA TGTGCCAGCAGTTGGGGACAGGGAGCCGGGGAGCTGTTTTTT. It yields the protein CASSWGQGAGELFF.

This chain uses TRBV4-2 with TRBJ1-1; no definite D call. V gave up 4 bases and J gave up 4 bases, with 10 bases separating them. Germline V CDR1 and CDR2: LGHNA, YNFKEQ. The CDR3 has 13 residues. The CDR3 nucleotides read TGTGCCAGCAGCCCCGGTGAGGTCACTGAAGCTTTCTTT. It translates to CASSPGEVTEAFF.

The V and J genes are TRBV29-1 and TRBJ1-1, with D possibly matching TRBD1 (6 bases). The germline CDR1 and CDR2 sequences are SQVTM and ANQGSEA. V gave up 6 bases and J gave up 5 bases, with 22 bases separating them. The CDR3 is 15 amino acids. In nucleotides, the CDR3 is TGCAGCGTCGCCCGAACACAGGGAGGAGAGACTGAAGCTTTCTTT. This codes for CSVARTQGGETEAFF.

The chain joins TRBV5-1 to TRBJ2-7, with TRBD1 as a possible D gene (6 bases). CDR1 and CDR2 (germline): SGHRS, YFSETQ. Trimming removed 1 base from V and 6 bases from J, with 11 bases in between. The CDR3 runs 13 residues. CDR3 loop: CASSLTGIGEQYF. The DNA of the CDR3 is TGCGCCAGCAGCTTGACAGGGATAGGCGAGCAGTACTTC.

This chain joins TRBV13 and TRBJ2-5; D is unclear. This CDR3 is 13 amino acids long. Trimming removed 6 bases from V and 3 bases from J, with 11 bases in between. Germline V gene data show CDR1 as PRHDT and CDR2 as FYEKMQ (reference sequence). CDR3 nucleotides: TGTGCCAGCAGACTATCGGTCGAAGAGACCCAGTACTTC. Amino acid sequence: CASRLSVEETQYF.

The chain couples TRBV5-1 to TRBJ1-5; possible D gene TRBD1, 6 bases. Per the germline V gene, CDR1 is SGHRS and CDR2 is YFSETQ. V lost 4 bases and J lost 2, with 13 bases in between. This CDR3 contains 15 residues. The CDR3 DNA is TGCGCCAGCAGCCCCGATTCAGGGGGCAATCAGCCCCAGCATTTT. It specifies CASSPDSGGNQPQHF.

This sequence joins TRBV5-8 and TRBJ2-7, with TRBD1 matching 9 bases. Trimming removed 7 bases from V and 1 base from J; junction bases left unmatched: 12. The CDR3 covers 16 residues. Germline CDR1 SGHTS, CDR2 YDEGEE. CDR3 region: CASRREGQGPSYEQYF. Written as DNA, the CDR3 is TGTGCCAGCCGCCGAGAGGGACAGGGCCCTTCCTACGAGCAGTACTTC.

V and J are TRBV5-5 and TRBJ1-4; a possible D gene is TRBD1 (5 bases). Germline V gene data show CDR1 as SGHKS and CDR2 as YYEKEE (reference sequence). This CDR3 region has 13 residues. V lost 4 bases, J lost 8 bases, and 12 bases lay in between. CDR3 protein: CASSVRVGEKLFF. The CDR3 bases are TGTGCCAGCAGCGTCAGGGTGGGGGAAAAACTGTTTTTT.

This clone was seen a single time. CDR3: CASKGGSGNTIYF. CDR3 in DNA: TGCGCCAGCAAGGGGGGCTCTGGAAACACCATATATTTT. The J gene is TRBJ1-3, the V gene TRBV23-1, with D possibly matching TRBD1 (6 bases). TRBV23-1 is an open reading frame whose function is uncertain. The CDR3 is made up of 13 amino acids. V was shortened by 7 bases and J by 0 bases, with 7 bases between the two germline ends.

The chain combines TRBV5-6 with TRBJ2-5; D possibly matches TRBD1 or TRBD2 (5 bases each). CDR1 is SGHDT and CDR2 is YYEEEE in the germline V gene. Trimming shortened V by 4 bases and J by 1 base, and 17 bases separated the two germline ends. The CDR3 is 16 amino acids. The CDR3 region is CASSPGLGSIQETQYF. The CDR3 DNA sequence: TGTGCCAGCAGCCCGGGGCTGGGCAGCATCCAAGAGACCCAGTACTTC.

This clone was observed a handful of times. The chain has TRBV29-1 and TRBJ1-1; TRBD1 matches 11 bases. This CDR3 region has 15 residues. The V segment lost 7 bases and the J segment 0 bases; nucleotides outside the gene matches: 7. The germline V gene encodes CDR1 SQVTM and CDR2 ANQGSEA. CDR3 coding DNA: TGCAGCGCTACAGGACAGGGGGCGGTGAACACTGAAGCTTTCTTT. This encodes CSATGQGAVNTEAFF.

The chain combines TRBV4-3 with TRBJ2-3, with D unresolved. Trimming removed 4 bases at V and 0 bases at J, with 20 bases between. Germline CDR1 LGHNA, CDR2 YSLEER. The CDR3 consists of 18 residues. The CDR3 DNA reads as TGCGCCAGCAGCCCCGGCGGCGGAAACCTATTTAGCACAGATACGCAGTATTTT. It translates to CASSPGGGNLFSTDTQYF.

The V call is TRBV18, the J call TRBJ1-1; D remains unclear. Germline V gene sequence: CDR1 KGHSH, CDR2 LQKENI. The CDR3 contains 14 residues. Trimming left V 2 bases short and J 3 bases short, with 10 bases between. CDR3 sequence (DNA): TGTGCCAGCTCACCATGGGCCGGGGACACTGAAGCTTTCTTT. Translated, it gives CASSPWAGDTEAFF. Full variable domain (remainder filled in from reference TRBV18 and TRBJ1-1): NAGVMQNPRHLVRRRGQEARLRCSPMKGHSHVYWYRQLPEEGLKFMVYLQKENIIDESGMPKERFSAEFPKEGPSILRIQQVVRGDSAAYFCASSPWAGDTEAFFGQGTRLTVV.

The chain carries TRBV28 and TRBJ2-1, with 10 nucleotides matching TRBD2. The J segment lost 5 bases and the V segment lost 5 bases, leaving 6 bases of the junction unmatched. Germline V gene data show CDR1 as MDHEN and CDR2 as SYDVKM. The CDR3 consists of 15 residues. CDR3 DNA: TGTGCCAGCAGTCCTAGCGGGGGTGGCAACAATGAGCAGTTCTTC. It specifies CASSPSGGGNNEQFF.

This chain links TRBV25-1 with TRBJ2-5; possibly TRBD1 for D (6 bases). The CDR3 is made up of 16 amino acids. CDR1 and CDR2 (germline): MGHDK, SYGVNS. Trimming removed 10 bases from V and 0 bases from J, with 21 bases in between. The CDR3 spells CAIHSTGTLNQETQYF. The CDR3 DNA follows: TGTGCCATCCACTCCACCGGGACACTTAACCAAGAGACCCAGTACTTC.

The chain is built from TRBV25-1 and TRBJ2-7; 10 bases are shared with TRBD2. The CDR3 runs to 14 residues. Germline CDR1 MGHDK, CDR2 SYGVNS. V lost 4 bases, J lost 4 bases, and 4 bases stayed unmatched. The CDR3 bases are TGTGCCAGCAGTGGAGCGGGAGGGAGATACGAGCAGTACTTC. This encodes CASSGAGGRYEQYF.

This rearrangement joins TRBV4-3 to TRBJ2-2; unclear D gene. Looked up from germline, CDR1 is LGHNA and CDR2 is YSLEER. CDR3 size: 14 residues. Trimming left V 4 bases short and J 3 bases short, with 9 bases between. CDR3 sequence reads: CASSLQGDTGELFF. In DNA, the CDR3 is TGCGCCAGCAGCCTCCAAGGTGACACCGGGGAGCTGTTTTTT.

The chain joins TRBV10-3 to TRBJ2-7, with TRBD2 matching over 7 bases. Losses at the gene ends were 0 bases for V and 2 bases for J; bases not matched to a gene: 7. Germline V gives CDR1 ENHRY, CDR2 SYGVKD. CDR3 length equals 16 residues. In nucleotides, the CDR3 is TGTGCCATCAGTGAGTCGGGGGGGGACCCCGCCTACGAGCAGTACTTC. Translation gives CAISESGGDPAYEQYF.

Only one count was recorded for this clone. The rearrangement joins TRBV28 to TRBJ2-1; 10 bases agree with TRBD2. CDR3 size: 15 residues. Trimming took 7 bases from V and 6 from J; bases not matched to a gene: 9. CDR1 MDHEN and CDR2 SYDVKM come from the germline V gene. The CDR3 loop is CASTQAGGSANEQFF. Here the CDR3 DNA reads TGTGCCAGCACCCAAGCGGGAGGGTCTGCCAATGAGCAGTTCTTC. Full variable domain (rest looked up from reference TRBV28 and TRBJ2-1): DVKVTQSSRYLVKRTGEKVFLECVQDMDHENMFWYRQDPGLGLRLIYFSYDVKMKEKGDIPEGYSVSREKKERFSLILESASTNQTSMYLCASTQAGGSANEQFFGPGTRLTVL.